This T cell receptor (beta chain) appears in the sequencing data of a study of beta chain features in type 1 diabetes. Study details: Healthy donors resembled patients in age, gender and cell yields.

Expressed TCRB transcripts were sequenced, since all the RNA that had been isolated was reverse transcribed. Measured with immunoSEQ multiplex PCR; TCRdb has only the in-frame clones, and not every one. Seen here are 200,000 to 250,000 clones, more than 65% observed once, and the top ten hold 0.053%. This CDR3 spans 8 amino acids. The V end was cut by 6 bases, the J end by 6 bases, with 0 bases between. The germline V gene encodes CDR1 DFQATT and CDR2 SNEGSKA (reference sequence). The chain links TRBV20-1 to TRBJ2-1, with D unclear. This sequence originates from a man aged 30 to 39 in good health. The sample was naive CD4+ T cells from blood. DNA for the CDR3: TGCAGTGCCAATGAGCAGTTCTTC. Translating it yields CSANEQFF.